This T cell receptor (beta chain) derives from a study of T cell clonality in common variable immunodeficiency. There are many counts of this clone. Read coverage stops 3 residues before the CDR3 terminus; the germline J gene supplies the remainder. TCRdb's copy holds only in-frame clones and misses some; the assay was immunoSEQ multiplex PCR. There are roughly 29,000 clones in the sample, none observed a single time. Germline V lookup: CDR1 DFQATT, CDR2 SNEGSKA (reference sequence). The CDR3 covers 17 residues. V usage is TRBV20-1 and J usage is TRBJ2-2; 7 bases agree with TRBD2. This receptor was obtained from a person aged 18 to 70 in good health. The sequencing sample was made of peripheral blood mononuclear cells. The part of the CDR3 DNA that was read is TGCAGTGCTAGAGATGGGGGGGTTAGCTCCTATAATTCACCG. This codes for CSARDGGVSSYNSP. The full CDR3 sequence reads CSARDGGVSSYNSPLFF.